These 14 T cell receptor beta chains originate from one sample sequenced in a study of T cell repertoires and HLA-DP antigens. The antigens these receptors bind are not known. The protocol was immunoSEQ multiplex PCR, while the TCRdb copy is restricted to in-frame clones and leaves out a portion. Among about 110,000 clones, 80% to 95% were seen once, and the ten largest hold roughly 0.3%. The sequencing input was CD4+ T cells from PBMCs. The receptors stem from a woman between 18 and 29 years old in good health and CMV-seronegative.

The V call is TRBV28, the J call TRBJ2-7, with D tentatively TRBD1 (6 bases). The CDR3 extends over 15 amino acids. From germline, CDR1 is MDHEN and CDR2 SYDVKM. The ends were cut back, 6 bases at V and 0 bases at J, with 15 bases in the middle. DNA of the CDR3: TGTGCCAGCAGCAAGTGGGGACATAACTCCTACGAGCAGTACTTC. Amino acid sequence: CASSKWGHNSYEQYF.

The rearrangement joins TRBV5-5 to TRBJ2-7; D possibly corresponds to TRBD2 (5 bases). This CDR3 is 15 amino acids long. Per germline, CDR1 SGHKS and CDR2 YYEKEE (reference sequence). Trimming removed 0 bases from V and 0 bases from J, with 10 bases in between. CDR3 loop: CASSLVPSSSYEQYF. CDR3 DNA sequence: TGTGCCAGCAGCTTGGTCCCTAGCAGCTCCTACGAGCAGTACTTC.

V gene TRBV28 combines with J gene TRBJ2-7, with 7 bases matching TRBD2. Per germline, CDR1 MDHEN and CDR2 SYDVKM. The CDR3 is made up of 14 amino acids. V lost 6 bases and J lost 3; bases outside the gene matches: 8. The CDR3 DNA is TGTGCCAGCAGCCCCGGGGGGACCCTCTACGAGCAGTACGTC. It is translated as CASSPGGTLYEQYV.

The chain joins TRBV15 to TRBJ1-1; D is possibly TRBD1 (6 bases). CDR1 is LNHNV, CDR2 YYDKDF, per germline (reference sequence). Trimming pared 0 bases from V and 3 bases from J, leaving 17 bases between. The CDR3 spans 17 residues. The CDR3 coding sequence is TGTGCCACCAGCAGAGAAGGGGGGCGAGGGAGCTACACTGAAGCTTTCTTT. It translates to CATSREGGRGSYTEAFF.

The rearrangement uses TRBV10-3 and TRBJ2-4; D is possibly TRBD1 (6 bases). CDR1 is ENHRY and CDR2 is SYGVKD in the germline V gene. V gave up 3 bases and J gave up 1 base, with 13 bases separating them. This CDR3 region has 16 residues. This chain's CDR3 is CAISDPTGSAKNIQYF. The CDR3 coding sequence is TGTGCCATCAGTGACCCGACAGGCTCGGCCAAAAACATTCAGTACTTC.

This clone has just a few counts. The CDR3 DNA reads as TGCGCCAGCCGGGACCCCAGGAAAGGGGGAACATCACCCCTCCACTTT. Encoded protein: CASRDPRKGGTSPLHF. The rearrangement joins TRBV4-1 to TRBJ1-6; D may be TRBD1 (6 bases). The CDR3 contains 16 residues. V was cut by 8 bases and J by 10 bases, with 24 bases left in between. Germline lookup yields CDR1 MGHRA and CDR2 YSYEKL.

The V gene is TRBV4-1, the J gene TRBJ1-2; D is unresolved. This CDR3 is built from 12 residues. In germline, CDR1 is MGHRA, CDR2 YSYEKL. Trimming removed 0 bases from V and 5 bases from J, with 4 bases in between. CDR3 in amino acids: CASSQERYGYTF. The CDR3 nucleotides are TGCGCCAGCAGCCAAGAGAGGTATGGCTACACCTTC.

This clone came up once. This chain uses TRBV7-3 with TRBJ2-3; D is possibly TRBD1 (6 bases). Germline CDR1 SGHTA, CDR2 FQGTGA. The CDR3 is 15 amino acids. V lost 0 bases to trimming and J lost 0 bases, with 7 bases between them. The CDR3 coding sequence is TGTGCCAGCAGCTTAACGGACAGTAGCACAGATACGCAGTATTTT. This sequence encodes CASSLTDSSTDTQYF.

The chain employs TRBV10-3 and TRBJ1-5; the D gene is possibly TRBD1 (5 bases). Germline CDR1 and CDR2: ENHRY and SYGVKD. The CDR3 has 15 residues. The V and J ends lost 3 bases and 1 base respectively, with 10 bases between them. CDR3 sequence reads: CAISERGDSNQPQHF. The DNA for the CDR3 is TGTGCCATCAGTGAACGGGGGGACAGCAATCAGCCCCAGCATTTT.

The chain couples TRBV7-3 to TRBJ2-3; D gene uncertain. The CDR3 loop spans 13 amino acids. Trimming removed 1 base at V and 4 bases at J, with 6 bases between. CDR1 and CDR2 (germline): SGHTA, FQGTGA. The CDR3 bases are TGTGCCAGCAGCTTAAGCAGGTCAGATACGCAGTATTTT. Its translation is CASSLSRSDTQYF.

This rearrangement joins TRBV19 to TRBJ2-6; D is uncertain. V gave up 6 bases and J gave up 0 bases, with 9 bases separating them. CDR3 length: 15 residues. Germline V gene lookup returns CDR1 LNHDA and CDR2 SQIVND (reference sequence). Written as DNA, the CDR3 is TGTGCCAGTAGACCCAGAGGCTCTGGGGCCAACGTCCTGACTTTC. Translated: CASRPRGSGANVLTF.

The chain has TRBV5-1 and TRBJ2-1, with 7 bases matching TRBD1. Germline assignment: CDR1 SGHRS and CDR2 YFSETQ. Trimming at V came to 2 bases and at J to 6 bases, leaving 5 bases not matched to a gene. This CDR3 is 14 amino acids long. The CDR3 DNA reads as TGCGCCAGCAGCTTATTCTCAGGGGGCAATGAGCAGTTCTTC. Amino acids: CASSLFSGGNEQFF.

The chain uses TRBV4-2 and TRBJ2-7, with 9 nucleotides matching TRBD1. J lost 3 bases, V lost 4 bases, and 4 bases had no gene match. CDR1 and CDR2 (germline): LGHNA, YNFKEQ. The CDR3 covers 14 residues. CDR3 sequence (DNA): TGTGCCAGCAGCCTGCAGGACAGGGGCTACGAGCAGTACTTC. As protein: CASSLQDRGYEQYF.

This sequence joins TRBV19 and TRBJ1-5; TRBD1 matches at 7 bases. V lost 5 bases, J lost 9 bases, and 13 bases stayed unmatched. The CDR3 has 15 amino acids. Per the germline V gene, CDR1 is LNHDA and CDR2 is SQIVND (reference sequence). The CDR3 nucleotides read TGTGCCAGTAGTGCTGGTAGACAGGGTCTTCGGCCCCAGCATTTT. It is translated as CASSAGRQGLRPQHF.